The 24 T cell receptor beta chains below were found in one sample sequenced in a study of OX40 agonist ivuxolimab in advanced cancers. Sequencing was performed with immunoSEQ multiplex PCR; in TCRdb, only in-frame clones are kept and a portion is missing. The table includes approximately 130,000 clones, approximately 94% detected once. The sequencing used CD4+ or CD8+ T cells sorted from blood, collected in a trial of the OX40 agonist ivuxolimab. Source of these receptors: an adult with an advanced solid tumor such as melanoma, head and neck, liver or kidney cancer.

The V call is TRBV27, the J call TRBJ1-2; D not resolved. The length of the CDR3 is 11 residues. Trimming stripped 7 bases from V and 6 bases from J, with 9 bases between. Germline V gene data show CDR1 as MNHEY and CDR2 as SMNVEV (reference sequence). The CDR3 nucleotides read TGTGCCAGCAACGGAGCTCATGGCTACACCTTC. Translating it yields CASNGAHGYTF.

This clone showed up just once. The chain is built from TRBV5-1 and TRBJ2-7; a weak D match, TRBD1 (5 bases). The V end lost 1 base, the J end lost 5 bases, and 13 bases lay between the germline ends. Germline V gene sequence: CDR1 SGHRS, CDR2 YFSETQ. CDR3 length: 14 residues. CDR3 loop: CASSLRAGSNEQYF. DNA for the CDR3: TGCGCCAGCAGCTTGAGGGCAGGGTCCAACGAGCAGTACTTC.

This clone was picked up one time. The chain uses TRBV4-2 and TRBJ2-7; a weak D match, TRBD1 (5 bases). Per germline, CDR1 LGHNA and CDR2 YNFKEQ. Trimming pared 0 bases from V and 2 bases from J, leaving 17 bases between. This CDR3 contains 17 residues. The CDR3 protein is CASSQDHGNRPTYEQYF. CDR3 nucleotide sequence: TGTGCCAGCAGCCAAGATCATGGGAACAGGCCTACCTACGAGCAGTACTTC.

The gene calls are TRBV30 and TRBJ2-5; 8 nucleotides align to TRBD2. The germline V gene encodes CDR1 GTSNPN and CDR2 SVGIG (reference sequence). Trimming cost V 5 bases and J 5 bases; bases outside gene matches: 10. The CDR3 spans 14 residues. CDR3 residues: CAWEASGRSETQYF. As DNA, the CDR3 is TGTGCCTGGGAAGCCAGCGGGAGATCTGAGACCCAGTACTTC. The full variable domain, rest sourced from reference TRBV30 and TRBJ2-5, is SQTIHQWPATLVQPVGSPLSLECTVEGTSNPNLYWYRQAAGRGLQLLFYSVGIGQISSEVPQNLSASRPQDRQFILSSKKLLLSDSGFYLCAWEASGRSETQYFGPGTRLLVL.

The chain joins TRBV5-1 to TRBJ2-5; D could derive from TRBD1 or TRBD2 (5 bases each). This CDR3 has 15 residues. Germline lookup yields CDR1 SGHRS and CDR2 YFSETQ. V was clipped by 0 bases and J by 2 bases, with 11 bases between them. The CDR3 is CASSLVGVGQETQYF. Here the CDR3 DNA reads TGCGCCAGCAGCTTGGTGGGGGTGGGGCAAGAGACCCAGTACTTC.

The genes are TRBV7-3 and TRBJ2-7; TRBD1 aligns across 7 bases. The V gene's germline CDR1 is SGHTA and CDR2 FQGTGA. J was trimmed by 3 bases and V by 0 bases; bases with no gene match: 2. CDR3 size: 14 residues. The CDR3, as DNA: TGTGCCAGCAGCTTAACAGGGACAGTCTACGAGCAGTACTTC. Translation gives CASSLTGTVYEQYF.

The rearrangement uses TRBV2 and TRBJ2-3, with a possible D match to TRBD2 (6 bases). CDR1 SNHLY and CDR2 FYNNEI come from the germline V gene. The CDR3 is 13 residues long. The ends were cut back, 11 bases at V and 6 bases at J, with 18 bases in the middle. The CDR3: CASSGLSPDTQYF. The DNA for the CDR3 is TGTGCCTCTTCGGGACTTTCGCCGGATACGCAGTATTTT.

The chain has TRBV19 and TRBJ2-5; a possible D gene is TRBD1 (6 bases). Germline lookup yields CDR1 LNHDA and CDR2 SQIVND (reference sequence). The CDR3 runs 13 residues. V was pared by 5 bases and J by 5 bases, with 12 bases between. CDR3 residues: CASSFQGQETQYF. CDR3 coding DNA: TGTGCCAGTAGTTTCCAGGGGCAGGAGACCCAGTACTTC.

The rearrangement uses TRBV29-1 and TRBJ1-2, with a tentative D call TRBD1 (5 bases). Germline CDR1 SQVTM, CDR2 ANQGSEA. The CDR3 has 11 residues. Trimming left V 7 bases short and J 2 bases short, with 8 bases between. In DNA form, the CDR3 reads TGCAGCGGGGGGGAAAACTATGGCTACACCTTC. Its translation: CSGGENYGYTF. Complete variable domain (other parts from reference TRBV29-1 and TRBJ1-2): SAVISQKPSRDICQRGTSLTIQCQVDSQVTMMFWYRQQPGQSLTLIATANQGSEATYESGFVIDKFPISRPNLTFSTLTVSNMSPEDSSIYLCSGGENYGYTFGSGTRLTVV.

The V call is TRBV7-2, the J call TRBJ2-5, with D unclear. The germline CDR1 and CDR2 sequences are SGHTA and FQGNSA. Trimming removed 5 bases at V and 5 bases at J, with 9 bases between. This CDR3 region has 12 residues. CDR3 residues: CASSNYSETQYF. CDR3 nucleotide sequence: TGTGCCAGCAGCAACTACTCGGAGACCCAGTACTTC.

This chain connects TRBV7-2 to TRBJ2-1; D is unresolved. Germline-derived CDR1 and CDR2 are SGHTA and FQGNSA. V was cut by 5 bases and J by 5 bases, with 4 bases left in between. CDR3 length: 11 residues. The CDR3 sequence: CASSAHNEQFF. DNA for the CDR3: TGTGCCAGCAGCGCACACAATGAGCAGTTCTTC.

This chain links TRBV4-3 with TRBJ2-5, with 9 positions matching TRBD2. V was pared by 1 base and J by 4 bases, with 25 bases of the junction left unmatched. This CDR3 region has 22 residues. Germline-derived CDR1 and CDR2 are LGHNA and YSLEER. The CDR3 nucleotides read TGCGCCAGCAGCCAAGTGGCGGGGGGGTCTACGACCATCTCCCGGGGTGGAGAGACCCAGTACTTC. Its translation: CASSQVAGGSTTISRGGETQYF.

This sequence joins TRBV6-6 and TRBJ1-6; no clear D gene. The CDR3 consists of 13 residues. CDR1 MNHNY and CDR2 SVGAGI come from the germline V gene (reference sequence). The CDR3 sequence is CAQSELGNSPLHF. The CDR3, as DNA: TGTGCGCAGAGCGAATTAGGCAATTCACCCCTCCACTTT.

This rearrangement joins TRBV28 to TRBJ2-7; TRBD1 matches at 7 bases. Germline values: CDR1 MDHEN, CDR2 SYDVKM. With V trimmed by 7 bases and J by 6 bases, 9 bases remained unmatched. This CDR3 region has 13 residues. DNA for the CDR3: TGTGCCAGCAACAGGGGAACCTTCGCCGAGCAGTACTTC. Residues: CASNRGTFAEQYF.

The rearrangement joins TRBV18 to TRBJ1-1, with unresolved D. V was shortened by 0 bases and J by 5 bases, with 10 bases between the two germline ends. This CDR3 spans 14 amino acids. The V gene's germline CDR1 is KGHSH and CDR2 LQKENI. CDR3 residues: CASSPPSGGTEAFF. The DNA for the CDR3 is TGTGCCAGCTCACCACCGTCGGGCGGGACTGAAGCTTTCTTT.

V is TRBV4-1 and J is TRBJ2-5; D is tentatively TRBD1 or TRBD2 (5 bases each). This CDR3 is 16 amino acids long. V was cut by 3 bases and J by 5 bases, with 19 bases left in between. Germline CDR1 and CDR2: MGHRA and YSYEKL. In nucleotides, the CDR3 is TGCGCCAGCAGCCAGCAACCGGGACCAGCCTCGGAGACCCAGTACTTC. Its protein is CASSQQPGPASETQYF.

The rearrangement links TRBV29-1 to TRBJ1-5, with D possibly TRBD1 on 6 matching bases. The CDR3 totals 13 residues. Germline values: CDR1 SQVTM, CDR2 ANQGSEA. V shed 4 bases and J shed 4 bases, with 11 bases lying between them. For the CDR3, the DNA is TGCAGCGTTGCCGACGACAGGAATCAGCCCCAGCATTTT. This encodes CSVADDRNQPQHF.

In this sample, this clone turned up once. This chain joins TRBV4-2 and TRBJ2-7; D is unclear. V lost 0 bases to trimming and J lost 2 bases, with 5 bases between them. Germline V gene lookup returns CDR1 LGHNA and CDR2 YNFKEQ. CDR3 length: 13 amino acids. Written as DNA, the CDR3 is TGTGCCAGCAGCCAAGATGTAGCCTACGAGCAGTACTTC. Translating it yields CASSQDVAYEQYF.

This rearrangement joins TRBV7-8 to TRBJ2-5; D gene unclear. Germline V gene sequence: CDR1 SGHVS, CDR2 FQNEAQ. This CDR3 spans 11 amino acids. The V end lost 1 base, the J end lost 5 bases, and 2 bases lay between the germline ends. The DNA for the CDR3 is TGTGCCAGCAGCTTAGACGAGACCCAGTACTTC. It translates to CASSLDETQYF.

This chain uses TRBV4-3 with TRBJ2-1; TRBD2 agrees at 8 bases. The germline CDR1 and CDR2 sequences are LGHNA and YSLEER. V was pared by 1 base and J by 3 bases, with 2 bases of the junction left unmatched. The length of the CDR3 is 15 residues. In DNA form, the CDR3 reads TGCGCCAGCAGCCAAGGAGCGGGGGTCTACAATGAGCAGTTCTTC. Protein: CASSQGAGVYNEQFF.

This chain links TRBV28 with TRBJ1-2; the D gene is possibly TRBD1 (6 bases). In germline, CDR1 is MDHEN, CDR2 SYDVKM. Between the trimmed V and J ends, which lost 6 bases and 1 base, there was a span of 15 bases. CDR3 length: 15 residues. The CDR3 bases are TGTGCCAGCAGCCGACAGGTCTCCCTTAACTATGGCTACACCTTC. Its protein is CASSRQVSLNYGYTF.

The J gene is TRBJ1-3, the V gene TRBV6-1, with no clear D. The CDR3 consists of 13 residues. CDR1 MNHNS and CDR2 SASEGT come from the germline V gene. The V and J ends lost 3 bases and 4 bases respectively, with 7 bases between them. DNA for the CDR3: TGTGCCAGCAGTGAGTTTCGGGGAAACACCATATATTTT. This encodes CASSEFRGNTIYF.

This chain joins TRBV18 and TRBJ2-5; D ambiguous. V dropped 6 bases and J dropped 7 bases, with 9 bases sitting between them. Germline CDR1 reads KGHSH; CDR2 reads LQKENI. This CDR3 comprises 11 residues. CDR3 sequence reads: CASSLEGTQYF. The CDR3 nucleotides read TGTGCCAGCTCCCTCGAAGGGACCCAGTACTTC.

This chain links TRBV2 with TRBJ2-7; 8 bases fit TRBD1. V trimming: 5 bases; J trimming: 6 bases; junction bases outside the gene matches: 9. CDR3 length: 14 amino acids. Germline CDR1 reads SNHLY; CDR2 reads FYNNEI. The CDR3 reads CASSTRTGNAEQYF. The CDR3 DNA is TGTGCCAGCAGTACTCGGACAGGGAATGCCGAGCAGTACTTC.